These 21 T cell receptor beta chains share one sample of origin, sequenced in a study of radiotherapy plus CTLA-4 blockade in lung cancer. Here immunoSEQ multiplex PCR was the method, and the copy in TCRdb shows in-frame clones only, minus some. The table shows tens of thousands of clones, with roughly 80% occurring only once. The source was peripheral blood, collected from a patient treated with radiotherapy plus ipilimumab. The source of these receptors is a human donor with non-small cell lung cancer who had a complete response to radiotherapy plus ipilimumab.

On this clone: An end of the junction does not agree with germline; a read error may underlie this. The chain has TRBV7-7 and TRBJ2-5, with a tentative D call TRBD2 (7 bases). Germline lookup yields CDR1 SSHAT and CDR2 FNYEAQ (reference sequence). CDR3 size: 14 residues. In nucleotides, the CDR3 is TGTGCTAGCAGCTCCCTGGGGGGGCGAGAGACCCAGTACTTC. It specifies CASSSLGGRETQYF.

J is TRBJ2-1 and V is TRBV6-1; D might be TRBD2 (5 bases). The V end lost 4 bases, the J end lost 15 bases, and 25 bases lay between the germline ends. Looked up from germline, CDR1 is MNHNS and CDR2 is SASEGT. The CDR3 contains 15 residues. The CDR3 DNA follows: TGTGCCAGCAGTGTCCCCCGGGGTCCTGCGTCGGAGGCGTTCTTC. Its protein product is CASSVPRGPASEAFF.

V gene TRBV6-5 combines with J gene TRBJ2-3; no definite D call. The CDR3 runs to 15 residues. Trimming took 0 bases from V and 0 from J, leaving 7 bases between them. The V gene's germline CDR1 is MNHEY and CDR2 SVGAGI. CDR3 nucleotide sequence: TGTGCCAGCAGTTACTCGAGGTTAAGCACAGATACGCAGTATTTT. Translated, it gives CASSYSRLSTDTQYF.

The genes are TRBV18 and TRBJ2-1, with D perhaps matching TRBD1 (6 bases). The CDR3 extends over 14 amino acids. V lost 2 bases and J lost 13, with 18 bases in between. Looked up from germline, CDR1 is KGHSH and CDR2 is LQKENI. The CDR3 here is CASSPVQGTVYQFF. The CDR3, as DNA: TGTGCCAGCTCACCAGTACAGGGAACGGTCTATCAGTTCTTC.

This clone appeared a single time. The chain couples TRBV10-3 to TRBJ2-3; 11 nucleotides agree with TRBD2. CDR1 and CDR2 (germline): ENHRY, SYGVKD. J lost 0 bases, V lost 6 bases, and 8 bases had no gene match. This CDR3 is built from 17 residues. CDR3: CAISLAGGLSSTDTQYF. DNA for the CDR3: TGTGCCATCAGCCTAGCGGGAGGACTTTCTAGCACAGATACGCAGTATTTT.

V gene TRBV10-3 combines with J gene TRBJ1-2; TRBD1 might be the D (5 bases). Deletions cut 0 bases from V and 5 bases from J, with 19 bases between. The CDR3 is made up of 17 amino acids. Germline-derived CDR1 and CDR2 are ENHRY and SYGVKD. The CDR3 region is CAISESGLVGGTYGYTF. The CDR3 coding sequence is TGTGCCATCAGTGAGTCGGGTCTGGTGGGGGGGACGTATGGCTACACCTTC.

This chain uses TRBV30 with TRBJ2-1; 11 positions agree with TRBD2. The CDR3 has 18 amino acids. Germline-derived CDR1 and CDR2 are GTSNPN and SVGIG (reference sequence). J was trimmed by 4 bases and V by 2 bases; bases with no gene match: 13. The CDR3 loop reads CAWSPSRLAGGVYNEQFF. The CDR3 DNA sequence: TGTGCCTGGAGTCCGTCCCGGCTAGCGGGGGGTGTATACAATGAGCAGTTCTTC.

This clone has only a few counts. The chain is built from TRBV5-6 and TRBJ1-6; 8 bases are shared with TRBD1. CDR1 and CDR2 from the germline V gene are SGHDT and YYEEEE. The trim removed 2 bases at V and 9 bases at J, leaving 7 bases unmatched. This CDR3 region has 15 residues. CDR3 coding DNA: TGTGCCAGCAGCTTCAGGGGGCCATTTAGTTCACCCCTCCACTTT. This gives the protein CASSFRGPFSSPLHF.

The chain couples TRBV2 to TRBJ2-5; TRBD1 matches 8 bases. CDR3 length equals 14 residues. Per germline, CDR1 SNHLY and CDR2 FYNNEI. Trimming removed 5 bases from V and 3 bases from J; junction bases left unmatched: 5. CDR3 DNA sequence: TGTGCCAGCAGTCCTAGGACAGGGAAAGAGACCCAGTACTTC. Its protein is CASSPRTGKETQYF.

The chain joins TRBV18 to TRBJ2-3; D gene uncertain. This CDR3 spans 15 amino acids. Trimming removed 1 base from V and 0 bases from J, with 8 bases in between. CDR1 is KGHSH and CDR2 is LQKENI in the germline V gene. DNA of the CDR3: TGTGCCAGCTCACCACGCACTACTAGCACAGATACGCAGTATTTT. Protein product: CASSPRTTSTDTQYF.

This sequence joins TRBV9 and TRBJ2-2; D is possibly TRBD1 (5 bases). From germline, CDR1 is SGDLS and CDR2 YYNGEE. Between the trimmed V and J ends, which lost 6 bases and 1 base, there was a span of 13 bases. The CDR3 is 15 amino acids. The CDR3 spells CASNRQSVNTGELFF. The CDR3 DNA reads TGTGCCAGCAATCGACAGAGCGTGAACACCGGGGAGCTGTTTTTT.

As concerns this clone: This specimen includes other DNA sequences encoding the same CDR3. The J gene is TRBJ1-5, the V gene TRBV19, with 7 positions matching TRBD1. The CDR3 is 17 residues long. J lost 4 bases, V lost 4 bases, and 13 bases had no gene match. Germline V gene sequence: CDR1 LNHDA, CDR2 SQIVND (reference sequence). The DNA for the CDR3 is TGTGCCAGTAGTAAGGACAGGAATGGCGTAGGGAATCAGCCCCAGCATTTT. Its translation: CASSKDRNGVGNQPQHF. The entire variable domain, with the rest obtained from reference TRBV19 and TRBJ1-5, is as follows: DGGITQSPKYLFRKEGQNVTLSCEQNLNHDAMYWYRQDPGQGLRLIYYSQIVNDFQKGDIAEGYSVSREKKESFPLTVTSAQKNPTAFYLCASSKDRNGVGNQPQHFGDGTRLSIL.

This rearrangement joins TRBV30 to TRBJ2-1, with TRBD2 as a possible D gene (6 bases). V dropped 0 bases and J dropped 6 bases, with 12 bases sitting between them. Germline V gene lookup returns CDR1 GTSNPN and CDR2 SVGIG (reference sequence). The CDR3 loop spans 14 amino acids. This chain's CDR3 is CAWSVERTTNEQFF. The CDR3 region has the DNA TGTGCCTGGAGTGTAGAGCGGACTACCAATGAGCAGTTCTTC.

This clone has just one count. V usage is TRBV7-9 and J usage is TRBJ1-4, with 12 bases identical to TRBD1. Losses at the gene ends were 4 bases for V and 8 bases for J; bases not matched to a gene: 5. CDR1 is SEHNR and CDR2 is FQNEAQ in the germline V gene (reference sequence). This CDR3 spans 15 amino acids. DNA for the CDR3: TGTGCCAGCAGCTATTTCGGGACAGGGGGCGAAAAACTGTTTTTT. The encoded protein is CASSYFGTGGEKLFF.

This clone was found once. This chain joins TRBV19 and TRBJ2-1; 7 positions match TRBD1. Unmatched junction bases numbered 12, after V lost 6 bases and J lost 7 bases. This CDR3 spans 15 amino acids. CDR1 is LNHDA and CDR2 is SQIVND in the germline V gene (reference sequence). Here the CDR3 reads CASRSRGFQGNEQFF. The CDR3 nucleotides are TGTGCCAGTAGATCCAGGGGGTTTCAGGGGAATGAGCAGTTCTTC.

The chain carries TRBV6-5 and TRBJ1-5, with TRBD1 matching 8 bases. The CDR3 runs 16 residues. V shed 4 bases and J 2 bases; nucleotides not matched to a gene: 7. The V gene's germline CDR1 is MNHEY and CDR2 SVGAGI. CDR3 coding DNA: TGTGCCAGCAGTTCTTTGGCAGGGGGCGGCAATCAGCCCCAGCATTTT. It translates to CASSSLAGGGNQPQHF.

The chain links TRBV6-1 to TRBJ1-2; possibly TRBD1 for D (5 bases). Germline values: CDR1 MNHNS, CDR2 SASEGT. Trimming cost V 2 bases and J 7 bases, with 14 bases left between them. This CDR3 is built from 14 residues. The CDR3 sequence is CASSESPGRGGYTF. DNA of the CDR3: TGTGCCAGCAGTGAATCCCCAGGGAGGGGTGGCTACACCTTC.

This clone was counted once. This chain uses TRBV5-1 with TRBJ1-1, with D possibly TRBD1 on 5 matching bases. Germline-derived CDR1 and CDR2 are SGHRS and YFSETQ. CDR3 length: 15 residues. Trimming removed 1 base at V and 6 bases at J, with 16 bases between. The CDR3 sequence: CASSLSRTPGAEAFF. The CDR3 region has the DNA TGCGCCAGCAGCTTGTCGAGGACCCCGGGGGCTGAAGCTTTCTTT. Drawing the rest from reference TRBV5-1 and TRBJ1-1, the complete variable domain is KAGVTQTPRYLIKTRGQQVTLSCSPISGHRSVSWYQQTPGQGLQFLFEYFSETQRNKGNFPGRFSGRQFSNSRSEMNVSTLELGDSALYLCASSLSRTPGAEAFFGQGTRLTVV.

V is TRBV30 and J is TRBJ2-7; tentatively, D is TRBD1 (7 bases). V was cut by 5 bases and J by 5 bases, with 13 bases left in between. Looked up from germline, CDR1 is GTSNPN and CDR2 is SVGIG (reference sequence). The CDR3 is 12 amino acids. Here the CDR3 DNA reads TGTGCCTGGTTCAGGGGGGTCGACGAGCAGTACTTC. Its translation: CAWFRGVDEQYF.

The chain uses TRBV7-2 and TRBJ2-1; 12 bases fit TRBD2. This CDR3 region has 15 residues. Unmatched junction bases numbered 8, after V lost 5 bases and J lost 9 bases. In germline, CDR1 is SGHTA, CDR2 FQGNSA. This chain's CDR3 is CASSAASGGAFEQFF. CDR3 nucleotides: TGTGCCAGCAGCGCCGCTAGCGGGGGGGCCTTTGAGCAGTTCTTC.

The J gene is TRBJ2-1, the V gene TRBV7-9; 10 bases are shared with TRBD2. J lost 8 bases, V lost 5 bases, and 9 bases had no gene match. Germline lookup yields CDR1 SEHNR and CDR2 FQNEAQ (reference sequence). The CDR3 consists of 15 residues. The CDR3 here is CASSLTGTSVDEQFF. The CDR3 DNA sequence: TGTGCCAGCAGCCTCACCGGGACTAGCGTAGATGAGCAGTTCTTC.